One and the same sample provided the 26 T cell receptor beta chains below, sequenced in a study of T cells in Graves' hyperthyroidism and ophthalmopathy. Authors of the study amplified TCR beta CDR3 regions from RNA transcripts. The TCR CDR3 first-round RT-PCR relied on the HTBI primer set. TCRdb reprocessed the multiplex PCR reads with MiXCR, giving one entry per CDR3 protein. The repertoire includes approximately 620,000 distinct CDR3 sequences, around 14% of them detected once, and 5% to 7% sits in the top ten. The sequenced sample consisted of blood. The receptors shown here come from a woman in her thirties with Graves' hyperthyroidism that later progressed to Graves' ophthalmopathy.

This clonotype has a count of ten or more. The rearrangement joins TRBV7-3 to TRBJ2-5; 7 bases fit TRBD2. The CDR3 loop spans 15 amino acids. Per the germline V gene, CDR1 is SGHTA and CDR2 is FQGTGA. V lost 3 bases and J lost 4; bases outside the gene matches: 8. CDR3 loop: CASSLRGGSRETQYF. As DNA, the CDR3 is TGTGCCAGCAGCTTGCGGGGCGGGAGCCGAGAGACCCAGTACTTC. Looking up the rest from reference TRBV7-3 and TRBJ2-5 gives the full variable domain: GAGVSQTPSNKVTEKGKYVELRCDPISGHTALYWYRQSLGQGPEFLIYFQGTGAADDSGLPNDRFFAVRPEGSVSTLKIQRTERGDSAVYLCASSLRGGSRETQYFGPGTRLLVL.

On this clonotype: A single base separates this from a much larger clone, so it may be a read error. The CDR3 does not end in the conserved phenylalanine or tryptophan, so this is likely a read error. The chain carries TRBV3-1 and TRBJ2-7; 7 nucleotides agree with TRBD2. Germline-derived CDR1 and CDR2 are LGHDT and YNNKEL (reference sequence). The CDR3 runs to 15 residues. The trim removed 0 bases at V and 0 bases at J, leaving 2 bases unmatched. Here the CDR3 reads CASSQDGTNSYEQYL. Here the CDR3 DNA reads TGTGCCAGCAGCCAAGATGGGACTAACTCCTACGAGCAGTACCTC.

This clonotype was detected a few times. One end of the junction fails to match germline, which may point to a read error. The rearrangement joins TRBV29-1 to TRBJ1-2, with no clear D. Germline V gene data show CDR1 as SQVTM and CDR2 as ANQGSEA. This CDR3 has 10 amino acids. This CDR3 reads CSAYQGGYAF. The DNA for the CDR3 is TGCAGCGCCTATCAAGGAGGCTACGCCTTC.

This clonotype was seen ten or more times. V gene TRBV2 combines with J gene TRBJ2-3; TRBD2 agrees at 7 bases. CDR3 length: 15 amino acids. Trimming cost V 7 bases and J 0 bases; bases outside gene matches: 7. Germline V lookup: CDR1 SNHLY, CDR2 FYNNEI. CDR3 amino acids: CASTRTSVSTDTQYF. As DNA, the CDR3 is TGTGCCAGCACCCGAACTAGCGTAAGCACAGATACGCAGTATTTT.

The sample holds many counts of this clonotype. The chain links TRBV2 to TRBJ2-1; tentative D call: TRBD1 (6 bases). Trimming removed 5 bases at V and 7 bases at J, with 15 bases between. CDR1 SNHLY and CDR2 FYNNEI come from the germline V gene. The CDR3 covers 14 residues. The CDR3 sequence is CASSLELQGNEQFF. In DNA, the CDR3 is TGTGCCAGCAGTCTCGAACTGCAGGGGAATGAGCAGTTCTTC.

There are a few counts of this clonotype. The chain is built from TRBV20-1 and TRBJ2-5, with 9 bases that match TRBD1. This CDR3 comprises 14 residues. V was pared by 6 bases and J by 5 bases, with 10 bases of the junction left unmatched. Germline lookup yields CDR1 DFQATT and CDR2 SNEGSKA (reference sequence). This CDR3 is CSAPGTGLLETQYF. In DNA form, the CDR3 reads TGCAGTGCCCCCGGGACAGGGCTTCTGGAGACCCAGTACTTC.

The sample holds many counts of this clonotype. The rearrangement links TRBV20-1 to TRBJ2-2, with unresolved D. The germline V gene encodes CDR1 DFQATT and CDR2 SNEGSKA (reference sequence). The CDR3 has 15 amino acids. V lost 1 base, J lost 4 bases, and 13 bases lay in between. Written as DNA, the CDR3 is TGCAGTGCTAGAGTTAGGACCGGGCGCACCGGGGAGCTGTTTTTT. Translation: CSARVRTGRTGELFF.

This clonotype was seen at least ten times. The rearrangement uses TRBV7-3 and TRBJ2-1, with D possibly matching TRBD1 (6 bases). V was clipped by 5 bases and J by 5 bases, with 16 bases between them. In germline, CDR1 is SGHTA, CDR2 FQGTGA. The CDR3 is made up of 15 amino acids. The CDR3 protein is CASSPLAGADNEQFF. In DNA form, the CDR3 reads TGTGCCAGCAGCCCCCTGGCAGGGGCCGACAATGAGCAGTTCTTC.

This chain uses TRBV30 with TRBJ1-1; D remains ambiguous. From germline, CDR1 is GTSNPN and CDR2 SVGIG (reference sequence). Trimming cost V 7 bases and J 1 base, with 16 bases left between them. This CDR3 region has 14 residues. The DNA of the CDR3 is TGTGCCTCGTTGCGTGGCCCCCCGAACACTGAAGCTTTCTTT. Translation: CASLRGPPNTEAFF.

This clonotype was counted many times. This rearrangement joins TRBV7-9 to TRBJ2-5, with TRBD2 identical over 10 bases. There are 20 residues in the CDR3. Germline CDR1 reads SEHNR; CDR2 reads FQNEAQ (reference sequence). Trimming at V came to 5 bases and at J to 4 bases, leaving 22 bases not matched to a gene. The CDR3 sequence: CASSTGLTRTGLADGETQYF. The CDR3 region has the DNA TGTGCCAGCAGCACCGGCCTTACCCGAACAGGACTAGCGGACGGAGAGACCCAGTACTTC.

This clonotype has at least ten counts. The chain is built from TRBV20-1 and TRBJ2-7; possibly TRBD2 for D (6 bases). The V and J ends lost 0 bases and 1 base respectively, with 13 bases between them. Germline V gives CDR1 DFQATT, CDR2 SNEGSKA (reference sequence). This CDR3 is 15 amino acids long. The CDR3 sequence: CSARDPSGPSYEQYF. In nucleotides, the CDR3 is TGCAGTGCTAGAGATCCCAGCGGGCCTTCCTACGAGCAGTACTTC.

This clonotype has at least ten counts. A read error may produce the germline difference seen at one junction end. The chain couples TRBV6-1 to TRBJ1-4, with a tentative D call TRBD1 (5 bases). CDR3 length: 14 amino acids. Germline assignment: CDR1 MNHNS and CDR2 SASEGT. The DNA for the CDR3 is TGTGCCAGCAGTCAAGCGGGGACGGTTGAAAAACTGTTTTTT. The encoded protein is CASSQAGTVEKLFF.

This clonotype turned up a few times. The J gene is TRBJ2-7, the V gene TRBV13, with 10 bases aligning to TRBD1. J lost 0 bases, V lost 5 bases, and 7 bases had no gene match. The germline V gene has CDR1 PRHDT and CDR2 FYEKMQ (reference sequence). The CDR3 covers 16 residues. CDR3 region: CASSQGQGILSYEQYF. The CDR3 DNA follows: TGTGCCAGCAGCCAGGGACAGGGGATTCTCTCCTACGAGCAGTACTTC.

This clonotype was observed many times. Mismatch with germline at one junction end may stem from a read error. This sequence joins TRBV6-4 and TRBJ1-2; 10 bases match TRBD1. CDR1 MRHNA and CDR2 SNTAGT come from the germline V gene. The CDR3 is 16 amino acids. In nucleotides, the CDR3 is TGCGCCAGCAGTGACGAACCGGGACAGGGGTCCTATGGCTACACCTTC. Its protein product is CASSDEPGQGSYGYTF.

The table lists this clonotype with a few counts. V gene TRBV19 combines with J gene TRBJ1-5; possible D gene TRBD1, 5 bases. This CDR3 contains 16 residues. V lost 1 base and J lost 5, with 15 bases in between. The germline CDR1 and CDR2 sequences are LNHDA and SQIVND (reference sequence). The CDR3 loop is CASSIGGKKSHQPQHF. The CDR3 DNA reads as TGTGCCAGTAGTATAGGGGGGAAAAAGTCCCATCAGCCCCAGCATTTT.

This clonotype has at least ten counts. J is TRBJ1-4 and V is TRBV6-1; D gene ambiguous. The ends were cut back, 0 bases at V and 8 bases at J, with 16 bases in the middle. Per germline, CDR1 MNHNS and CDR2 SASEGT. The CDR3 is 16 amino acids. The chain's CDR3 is CASSEARVPSSEKLFF. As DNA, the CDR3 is TGTGCCAGCAGTGAAGCGCGTGTCCCCTCTTCGGAAAAACTGTTTTTT.

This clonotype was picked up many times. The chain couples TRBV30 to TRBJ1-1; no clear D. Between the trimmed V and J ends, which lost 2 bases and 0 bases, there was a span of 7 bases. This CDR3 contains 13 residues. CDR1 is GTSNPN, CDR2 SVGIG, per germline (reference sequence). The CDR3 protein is CAWSPTLNTEAFF. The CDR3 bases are TGTGCCTGGAGTCCGACGTTGAACACTGAAGCTTTCTTT.

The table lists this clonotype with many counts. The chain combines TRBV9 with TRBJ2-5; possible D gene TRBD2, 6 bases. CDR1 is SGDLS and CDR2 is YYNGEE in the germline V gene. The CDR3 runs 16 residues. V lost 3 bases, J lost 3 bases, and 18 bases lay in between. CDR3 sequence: CASSANHGGLEETQYF. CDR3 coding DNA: TGTGCCAGCAGCGCCAACCATGGAGGGCTCGAAGAGACCCAGTACTTC.

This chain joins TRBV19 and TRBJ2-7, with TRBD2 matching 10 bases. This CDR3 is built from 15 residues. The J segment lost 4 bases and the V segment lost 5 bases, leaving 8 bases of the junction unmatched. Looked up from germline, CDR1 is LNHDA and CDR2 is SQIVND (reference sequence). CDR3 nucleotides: TGTGCCAGTAGTTTCACTAGCGGGGATCAATACGAGCAGTACTTC. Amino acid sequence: CASSFTSGDQYEQYF.

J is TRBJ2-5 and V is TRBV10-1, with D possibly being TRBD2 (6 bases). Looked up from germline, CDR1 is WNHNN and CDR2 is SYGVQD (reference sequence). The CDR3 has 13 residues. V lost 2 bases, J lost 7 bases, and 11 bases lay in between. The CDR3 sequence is CASSEVLRGTQYF. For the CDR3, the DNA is TGCGCCAGCAGTGAGGTATTGCGGGGGACCCAGTACTTC.

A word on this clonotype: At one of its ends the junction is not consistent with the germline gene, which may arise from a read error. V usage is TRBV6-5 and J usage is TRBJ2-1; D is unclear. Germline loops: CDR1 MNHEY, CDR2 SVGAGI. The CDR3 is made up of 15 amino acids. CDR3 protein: CACSFLRDSYNEQFF. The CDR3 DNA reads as TGTGCCTGCAGTTTCCTCCGCGATTCCTACAATGAGCAGTTCTTC.

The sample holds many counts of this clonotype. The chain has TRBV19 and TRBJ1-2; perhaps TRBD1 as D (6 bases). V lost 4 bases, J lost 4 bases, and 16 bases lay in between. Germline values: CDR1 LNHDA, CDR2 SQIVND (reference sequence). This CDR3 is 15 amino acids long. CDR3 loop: CASSSTGDRLYGYTF. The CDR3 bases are TGTGCCAGTAGTAGTACAGGCGACAGGCTCTATGGCTACACCTTC.

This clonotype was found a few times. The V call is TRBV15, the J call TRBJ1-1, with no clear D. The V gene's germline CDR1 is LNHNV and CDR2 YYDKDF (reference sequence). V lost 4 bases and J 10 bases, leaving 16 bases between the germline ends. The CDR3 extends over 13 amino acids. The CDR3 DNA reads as TGTGCCACCAGCACCGAAGTTTCCCTCCCAGCTTTCTTT. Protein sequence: CATSTEVSLPAFF.

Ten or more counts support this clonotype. The CDR3 sequence is CASSTQGGTEAFF. The CDR3 region has the DNA TGTGCCAGTAGTACACAGGGAGGCACTGAAGCTTTCTTT. This chain uses TRBV19 with TRBJ1-1; weak D call: TRBD1 (6 bases). Germline CDR1 is LNHDA and CDR2 is SQIVND (reference sequence). This CDR3 spans 13 amino acids. V dropped 4 bases and J dropped 4 bases, with 10 bases sitting between them.

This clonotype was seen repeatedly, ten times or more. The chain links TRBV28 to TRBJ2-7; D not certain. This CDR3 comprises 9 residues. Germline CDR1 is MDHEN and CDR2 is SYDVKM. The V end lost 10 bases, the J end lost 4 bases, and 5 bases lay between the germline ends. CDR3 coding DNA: TGTGCCAACCGTTACGAGCAGTACTTC. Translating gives CANRYEQYF.

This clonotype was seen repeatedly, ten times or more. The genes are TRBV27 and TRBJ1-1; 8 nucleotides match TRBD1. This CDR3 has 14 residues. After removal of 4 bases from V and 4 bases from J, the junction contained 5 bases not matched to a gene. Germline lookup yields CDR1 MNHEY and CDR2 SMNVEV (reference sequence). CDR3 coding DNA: TGTGCCAGCAGTTCCCAGGGGGCGAGCACTGAAGCTTTCTTT. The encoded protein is CASSSQGASTEAFF.